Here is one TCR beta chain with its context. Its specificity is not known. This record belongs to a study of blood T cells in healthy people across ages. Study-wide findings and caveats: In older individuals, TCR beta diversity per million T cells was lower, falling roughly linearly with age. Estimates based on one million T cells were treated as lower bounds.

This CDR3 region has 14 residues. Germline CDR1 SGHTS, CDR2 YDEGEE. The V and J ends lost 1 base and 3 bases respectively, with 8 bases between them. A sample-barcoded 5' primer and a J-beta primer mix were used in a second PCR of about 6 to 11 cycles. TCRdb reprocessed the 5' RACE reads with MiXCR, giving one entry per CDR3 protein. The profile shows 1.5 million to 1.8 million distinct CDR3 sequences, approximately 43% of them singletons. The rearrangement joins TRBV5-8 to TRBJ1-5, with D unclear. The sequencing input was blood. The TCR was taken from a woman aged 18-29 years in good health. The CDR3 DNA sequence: TGTGCCAGCAGCTTGAATCCAAACAATCAGCCCCAGCATTTT. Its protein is CASSLNPNNQPQHF. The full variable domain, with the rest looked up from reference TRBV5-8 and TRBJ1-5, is EAGVTQSPTHLIKTRGQQATLRCSPISGHTSVYWYQQALGLGLQFLLWYDEGEERNRGNFPPRFSGRQFPNYSSELNVNALELEDSALYLCASSLNPNNQPQHFGDGTRLSIL.